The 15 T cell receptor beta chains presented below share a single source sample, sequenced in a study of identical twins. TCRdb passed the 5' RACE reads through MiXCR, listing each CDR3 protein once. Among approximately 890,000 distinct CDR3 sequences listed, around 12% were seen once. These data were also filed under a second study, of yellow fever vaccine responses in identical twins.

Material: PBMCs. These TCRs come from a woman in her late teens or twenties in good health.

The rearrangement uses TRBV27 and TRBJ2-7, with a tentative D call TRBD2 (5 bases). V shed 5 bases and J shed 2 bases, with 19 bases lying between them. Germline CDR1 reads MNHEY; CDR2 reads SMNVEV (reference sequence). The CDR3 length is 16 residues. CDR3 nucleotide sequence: TGTGCCAGCAGTCCCAACGACTACGTTGGGACCTACGAGCAGTACTTC. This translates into CASSPNDYVGTYEQYF.

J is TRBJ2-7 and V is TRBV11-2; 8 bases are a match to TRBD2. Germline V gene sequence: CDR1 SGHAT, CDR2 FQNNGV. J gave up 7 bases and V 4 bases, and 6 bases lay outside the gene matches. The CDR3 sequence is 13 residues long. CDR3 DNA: TGTGCCAGCAGCTCTCGGGGGGGCAGTGAGCAGTACGTC. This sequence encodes CASSSRGGSEQYV.

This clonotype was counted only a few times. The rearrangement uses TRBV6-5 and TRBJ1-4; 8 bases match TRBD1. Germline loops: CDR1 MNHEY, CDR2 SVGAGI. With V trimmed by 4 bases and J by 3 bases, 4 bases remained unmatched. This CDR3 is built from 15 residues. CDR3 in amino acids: CASSWQGASNEKLFF. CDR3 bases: TGTGCCAGCAGTTGGCAGGGGGCGTCTAATGAAAAACTGTTTTTT.

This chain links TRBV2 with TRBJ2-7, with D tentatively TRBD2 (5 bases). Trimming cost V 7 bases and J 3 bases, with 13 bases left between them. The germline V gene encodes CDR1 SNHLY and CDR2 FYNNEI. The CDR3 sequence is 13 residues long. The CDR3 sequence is CASTRSGIYEQYF. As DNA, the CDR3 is TGTGCCAGCACCCGCTCGGGAATCTACGAGCAGTACTTC.

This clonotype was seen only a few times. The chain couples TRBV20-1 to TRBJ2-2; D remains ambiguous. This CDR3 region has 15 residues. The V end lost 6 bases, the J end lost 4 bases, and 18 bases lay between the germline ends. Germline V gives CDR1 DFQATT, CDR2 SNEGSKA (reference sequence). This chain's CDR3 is CSAPTVDGGTGELFF. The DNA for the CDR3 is TGCAGTGCGCCAACTGTCGATGGCGGCACCGGGGAGCTGTTTTTT.

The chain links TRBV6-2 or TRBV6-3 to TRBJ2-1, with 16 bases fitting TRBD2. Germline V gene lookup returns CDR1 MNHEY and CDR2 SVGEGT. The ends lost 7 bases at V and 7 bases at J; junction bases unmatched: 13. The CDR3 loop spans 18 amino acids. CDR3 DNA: TGTGCCAGCACCCAAGGGACTAGCGGGAGGGCGAGGCCGAATGAGCAGTTCTTC. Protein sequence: CASTQGTSGRARPNEQFF.

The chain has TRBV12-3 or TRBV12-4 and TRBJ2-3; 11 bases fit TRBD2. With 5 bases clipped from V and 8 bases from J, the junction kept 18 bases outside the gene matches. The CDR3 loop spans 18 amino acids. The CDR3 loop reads CASSPPAFGLAGGFTQYF. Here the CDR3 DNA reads TGTGCCAGCAGTCCCCCCGCATTTGGGCTAGCGGGGGGCTTTACGCAGTATTTT.

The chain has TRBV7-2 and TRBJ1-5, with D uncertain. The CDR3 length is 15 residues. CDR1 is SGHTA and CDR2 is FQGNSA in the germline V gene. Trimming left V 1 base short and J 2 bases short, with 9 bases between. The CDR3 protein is CASSLVWGGNQPQHF. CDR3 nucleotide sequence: TGTGCCAGCAGCTTAGTGTGGGGAGGCAATCAGCCCCAGCATTTT.

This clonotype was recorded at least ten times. The DNA of the CDR3 is TGTGCCAGCAGCGTAGTAAGCGGGGCGAACACCGGGGAGCTGTTTTTT. Encoded protein: CASSVVSGANTGELFF. V and J are TRBV9 and TRBJ2-2; 7 bases are a match to TRBD2. The V gene's germline CDR1 is SGDLS and CDR2 YYNGEE. The V gene end was trimmed by 0 bases and the J gene end by 0 bases; junction bases not matched to a gene: 2. The CDR3 loop spans 16 amino acids.

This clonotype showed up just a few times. The CDR3 DNA follows: TGCGCCAGCAGCTCACCGGGACTAGCGGGCATCAGAAGATCCAATGAGCAGTTCTTC. It encodes CASSSPGLAGIRRSNEQFF. V gene TRBV4-1 combines with J gene TRBJ2-1, with 12 bases aligning to TRBD2. The CDR3 loop spans 19 amino acids. The ends lost 5 bases at V and 6 bases at J; junction bases unmatched: 17. Germline V CDR1 and CDR2: MGHRA, YSYEKL.

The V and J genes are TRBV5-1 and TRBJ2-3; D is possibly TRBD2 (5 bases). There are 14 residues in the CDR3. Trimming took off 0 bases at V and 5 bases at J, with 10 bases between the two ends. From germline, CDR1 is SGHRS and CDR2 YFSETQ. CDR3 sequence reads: CASSLAPGVDTQYF. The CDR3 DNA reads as TGCGCCAGCAGCTTGGCACCCGGGGTAGATACGCAGTATTTT.

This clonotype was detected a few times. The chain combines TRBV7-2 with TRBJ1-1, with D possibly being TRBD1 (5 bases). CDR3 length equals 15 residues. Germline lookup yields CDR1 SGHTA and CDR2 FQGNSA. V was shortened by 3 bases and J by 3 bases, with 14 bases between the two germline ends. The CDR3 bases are TGTGCCAGCAGCTTTCAAGACAGTAGCTACACTGAAGCTTTCTTT. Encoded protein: CASSFQDSSYTEAFF. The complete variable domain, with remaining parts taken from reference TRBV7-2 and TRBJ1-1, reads GAGVSQSPSNKVTEKGKDVELRCDPISGHTALYWYRQSLGQGLEFLIYFQGNSAPDKSGLPSDRFSAERTGGSVSTLTIQRTQQEDSAVYLCASSFQDSSYTEAFFGQGTRLTVV.

CDR3 in amino acids: CASSEAGELYQFF. The DNA of the CDR3 is TGTGCCAGCAGTGAAGCGGGGGAGCTATATCAGTTCTTC. The chain joins TRBV6-1 to TRBJ2-1; D might be TRBD1 or TRBD2, each matching 5 bases. There are 13 residues in the CDR3. Germline V gene sequence: CDR1 MNHNS, CDR2 SASEGT. V was pared by 0 bases and J by 13 bases, with 13 bases between.

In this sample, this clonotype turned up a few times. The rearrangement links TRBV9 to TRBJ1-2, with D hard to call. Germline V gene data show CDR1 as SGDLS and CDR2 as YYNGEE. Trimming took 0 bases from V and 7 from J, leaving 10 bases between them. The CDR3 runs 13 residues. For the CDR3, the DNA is TGTGCCAGCAGCGTAGCGGAGGAAGGTGGCTACACCTTC. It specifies CASSVAEEGGYTF.

Here the CDR3 reads CAISDPRAGLGEQYV. CDR3 coding DNA: TGTGCCATCAGTGACCCCCGTGCAGGGCTGGGGGAGCAGTACGTC. The chain couples TRBV10-3 to TRBJ2-7; possibly TRBD1 for D (5 bases). V gave up 3 bases and J gave up 7 bases, with 19 bases separating them. The length of the CDR3 is 15 residues. CDR1 is ENHRY, CDR2 SYGVKD, per germline.